One sample yielded the 20 T cell receptor beta chains listed below, sequenced in a study of PD-1 blockade in classical Hodgkin lymphoma. Every patient experienced relapse after autologous stem cell transplantation, and brentuximab vedotin exposure varied. The method was immunoSEQ multiplex PCR; TCRdb's version includes in-frame clones alone and lacks a portion of them. The table lists 90,000 to 100,000 clones, roughly 76% of them singletons. The sequencing used peripheral blood mononuclear cells (PBMCs), collected before the second cycle of nivolumab. The receptor set was obtained from a human donor with classical Hodgkin lymphoma.

The chain uses TRBV10-3 and TRBJ1-3; D remains ambiguous. Germline assignment: CDR1 ENHRY and CDR2 SYGVKD. This CDR3 comprises 12 residues. V gave up 5 bases and J gave up 0 bases, with 2 bases separating them. CDR3 bases: TGTGCCATCAGTTCCTCTGGAAACACCATATATTTT. Translated, it gives CAISSSGNTIYF.

The chain has TRBV7-2 and TRBJ1-4; maybe TRBD1 (5 bases). Germline lookup yields CDR1 SGHTA and CDR2 FQGNSA. This CDR3 spans 15 amino acids. Trimming cost V 0 bases and J 4 bases, with 9 bases left between them. The CDR3 loop reads CASSLAAGGNEKLFF. CDR3 coding DNA: TGTGCCAGCAGCTTAGCGGCCGGGGGTAATGAAAAACTGTTTTTT. The full variable domain, completed using reference TRBV7-2 and TRBJ1-4, is GAGVSQSPSNKVTEKGKDVELRCDPISGHTALYWYRQSLGQGLEFLIYFQGNSAPDKSGLPSDRFSAERTGGSVSTLTIQRTQQEDSAVYLCASSLAAGGNEKLFFGSGTQLSVL.

This chain connects TRBV6-6 to TRBJ1-1, with TRBD1 matching over 8 bases. CDR1 and CDR2 from the germline V gene are MNHNY and SVGAGI (reference sequence). V was clipped by 10 bases and J by 4 bases; unmatched bases: 11. This CDR3 region has 14 residues. The CDR3 DNA follows: TGTGCCATCACCGACAGGGGTAGGAGCACTGAAGCTTTCTTT. It translates to CAITDRGRSTEAFF.

This rearrangement joins TRBV19 to TRBJ2-1, with unresolved D. V shed 1 base and J shed 0 bases, with 7 bases lying between them. The CDR3 spans 15 residues. The germline CDR1 and CDR2 sequences are LNHDA and SQIVND (reference sequence). CDR3 DNA sequence: TGTGCCAGTAGTATAGCGGAGAGCTCCTACAATGAGCAGTTCTTC. Translated, it gives CASSIAESSYNEQFF.

V usage is TRBV25-1 and J usage is TRBJ2-7, with 11 bases identical to TRBD2. CDR1 and CDR2 from the germline V gene are MGHDK and SYGVNS. The CDR3 has 16 amino acids. V lost 7 bases to trimming and J lost 3 bases; unmatched junction nucleotides: 11. The CDR3 region has the DNA TGTGCCAGCACGGGACAGTTAGCGGGAGGGGGCTACGAGCAGTACTTC. Its translation is CASTGQLAGGGYEQYF.

The chain couples TRBV4-1 to TRBJ1-2; 9 bases agree with TRBD1. The germline V gene has CDR1 MGHRA and CDR2 YSYEKL. CDR3 length: 14 amino acids. The trim removed 4 bases at V and 5 bases at J, leaving 5 bases unmatched. The CDR3 protein is CASSRTDRGYGYTF. DNA for the CDR3: TGCGCCAGCAGCCGAACGGACAGGGGTTATGGCTACACCTTC.

This clone was found once. The rearrangement joins TRBV4-2 to TRBJ2-5; no clear D. The J call may be mistaken, given a closer DNA end match to TRBJ2-7. The CDR3 length is 14 residues. CDR1 and CDR2 from the germline V gene are LGHNA and YNFKEQ. The CDR3 loop reads CASSLDPAAYEQYF. CDR3 sequence (DNA): TGTGCCAGCAGCTTAGATCCCGCAGCCTACGAGCAGTACTTC.

V usage is TRBV7-2 and J usage is TRBJ2-4; 9 bases are shared with TRBD1. The V gene's germline CDR1 is SGHTA and CDR2 FQGNSA. After removal of 2 bases from V and 7 bases from J, the junction contained 12 bases not matched to a gene. This CDR3 comprises 17 residues. CDR3 in amino acids: CASSLMGQGRVGNIQYF. The CDR3 region has the DNA TGTGCCAGCAGCTTAATGGGACAGGGCCGCGTGGGTAACATTCAGTACTTC.

This clone was seen a few times. The chain uses TRBV7-3 and TRBJ1-5, with 9 bases lining up with TRBD1. The CDR3 is 13 amino acids. With 5 bases clipped from V and 7 bases from J, the junction kept 3 bases outside the gene matches. CDR1 SGHTA and CDR2 FQGTGA come from the germline V gene. The CDR3 DNA sequence: TGTGCCAGCAGCCAAGGACAGGGGCAGCCCCAGCATTTT. This gives the protein CASSQGQGQPQHF.

The J gene is TRBJ2-5, the V gene TRBV6-6, with 7 bases that match TRBD2. CDR1 and CDR2 (germline): MNHNY, SVGAGI (reference sequence). The V gene end was trimmed by 5 bases and the J gene end by 7 bases; junction bases not matched to a gene: 16. The CDR3 consists of 16 residues. CDR3 DNA sequence: TGTGCCAGCAGTGGCAGGTCCCTAGCGGAACGGGGGACCCAGTACTTC. Amino acids: CASSGRSLAERGTQYF.

The rearrangement joins TRBV2 to TRBJ2-5, with D perhaps matching TRBD1 or TRBD2 (5 bases each). Germline loops: CDR1 SNHLY, CDR2 FYNNEI. The V end lost 4 bases, the J end lost 1 base, and 7 bases lay between the germline ends. The length of the CDR3 is 13 residues. The CDR3 loop reads CASSGGAQETQYF. Here the CDR3 DNA reads TGTGCCAGCAGTGGAGGGGCCCAAGAGACCCAGTACTTC. Drawing the rest from reference TRBV2 and TRBJ2-5, the complete variable domain is EPEVTQTPSHQVTQMGQEVILRCVPISNHLYFYWYRQILGQKVEFLVSFYNNEISEKSEIFDDQFSVERPDGSNFTLKIRSTKLEDSAMYFCASSGGAQETQYFGPGTRLLVL.

This clone came up a few times. The chain recombines TRBV5-1 with TRBJ1-4; 8 nucleotides line up with TRBD1. The CDR3 sequence is 15 residues long. Germline-derived CDR1 and CDR2 are SGHRS and YFSETQ. V was clipped by 3 bases and J by 6 bases; unmatched bases: 7. CDR3 in amino acids: CASSWMGTGDEKLFF. DNA for the CDR3: TGCGCCAGCAGCTGGATGGGGACAGGAGATGAAAAACTGTTTTTT.

This chain connects TRBV5-1 to TRBJ2-7, with TRBD1 matching over 9 bases. CDR1 and CDR2 (germline): SGHRS, YFSETQ. The CDR3 is made up of 15 amino acids. The V and J ends lost 0 bases and 5 bases, in that order; junction bases with no gene match: 6. The CDR3 reads CASSLAWTGANEQYF. CDR3 nucleotides: TGCGCCAGCAGCTTGGCGTGGACAGGGGCCAACGAGCAGTACTTC.

Points on this clone: In the same sample, other DNA sequences code for this CDR3. The CDR3 is CASSQDSYYGYTF. DNA for the CDR3: TGTGCCAGCAGCCAAGACAGCTACTATGGCTACACCTTC. The J gene is TRBJ1-2, the V gene TRBV14; D is unresolved. V was cut by 0 bases and J by 3 bases, with 5 bases left in between. This CDR3 spans 13 amino acids. Germline CDR1 is SGHDN and CDR2 is FVKESK.

This clone was observed a handful of times. The genes are TRBV18 and TRBJ2-7; the match to TRBD1 covers 8 bases. The CDR3 sequence is 14 residues long. The ends lost 8 bases at V and 5 bases at J; junction bases unmatched: 11. Germline V gene sequence: CDR1 KGHSH, CDR2 LQKENI. As DNA, the CDR3 is TGTGCCAGCCGTTCTACAGGGGGAGAAGACGAGCAGTACTTC. This sequence encodes CASRSTGGEDEQYF. Together with reference TRBV18 and TRBJ2-7, the CDR3 gives the full variable domain: NAGVMQNPRHLVRRRGQEARLRCSPMKGHSHVYWYRQLPEEGLKFMVYLQKENIIDESGMPKERFSAEFPKEGPSILRIQQVVRGDSAAYFCASRSTGGEDEQYFGPGTRLTVT.

CDR3 sequence: CAVGPLDYGYTF. CDR3 sequence (DNA): TGTGCCGTCGGGCCCCTAGACTATGGCTACACCTTC. The J gene is TRBJ1-2, the V gene TRBV19, with D uncertain. The CDR3 totals 12 residues. CDR1 and CDR2 from the germline V gene are LNHDA and SQIVND (reference sequence). V lost 11 bases to trimming and J lost 3 bases, with 13 bases between them.

The chain has TRBV19 and TRBJ1-2, with 8 bases that match TRBD1. This CDR3 spans 13 amino acids. V was clipped by 9 bases and J by 8 bases; unmatched bases: 11. Germline-derived CDR1 and CDR2 are LNHDA and SQIVND (reference sequence). The CDR3 loop is CASRTTGEWGYTF. The CDR3 DNA reads TGTGCCAGCCGAACGACAGGGGAGTGGGGCTACACCTTC.

The V and J genes are TRBV9 and TRBJ2-1, with 7 bases lining up with TRBD2. Germline-derived CDR1 and CDR2 are SGDLS and YYNGEE. J gave up 6 bases and V 0 bases, and 6 bases lay outside the gene matches. CDR3 size: 15 residues. CDR3 sequence: CASSVGGRAFNEQFF. The CDR3, as DNA: TGTGCCAGCAGCGTAGGTGGGAGGGCCTTCAATGAGCAGTTCTTC.

This clone showed up just once. The CDR3 DNA follows: TGTGCCAGCGGGAGGGCTATTGGAAACACCATATATTTT. This sequence encodes CASGRAIGNTIYF. The chain joins TRBV9 to TRBJ1-3; D gene unclear. CDR1 SGDLS and CDR2 YYNGEE come from the germline V gene. V gave up 7 bases and J gave up 3 bases, with 11 bases separating them. The CDR3 sequence is 13 residues long.

This clone was detected only a few times. This chain links TRBV6-6 with TRBJ1-3; weak D call: TRBD1 (6 bases). The ends were cut back, 4 bases at V and 0 bases at J, with 7 bases in the middle. The V gene's germline CDR1 is MNHNY and CDR2 SVGAGI (reference sequence). The CDR3 has 14 amino acids. CDR3 bases: TGTGCCAGCAGTTGGACAGTCTCTGGAAACACCATATATTTT. This gives the protein CASSWTVSGNTIYF.